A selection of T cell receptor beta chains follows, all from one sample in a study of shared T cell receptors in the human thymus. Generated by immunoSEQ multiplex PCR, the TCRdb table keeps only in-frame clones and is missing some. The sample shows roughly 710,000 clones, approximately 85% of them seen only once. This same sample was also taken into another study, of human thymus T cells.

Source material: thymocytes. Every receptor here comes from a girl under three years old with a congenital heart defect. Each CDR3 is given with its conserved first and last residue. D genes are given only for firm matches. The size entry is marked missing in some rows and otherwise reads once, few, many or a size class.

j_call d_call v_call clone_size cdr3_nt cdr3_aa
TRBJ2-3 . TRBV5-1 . TGCGCCAGCAGCTACCAGGGCGATACGCAGTATTTT CASSYQGDTQYF
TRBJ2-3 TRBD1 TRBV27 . TGTGCCAGCAGTTTACAAGGGGGCCTCACAGATACGCAGTATTTT CASSLQGGLTDTQYF
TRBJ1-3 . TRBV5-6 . TGTGCCAGCAGAACAAGGAGCTCTGGAAACACCATATATTTT CASRTRSSGNTIYF
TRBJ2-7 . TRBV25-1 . TGTGCCAGCAGTGACTTGGCATATCCCCACGAGCAGTACTTC CASSDLAYPHEQYF
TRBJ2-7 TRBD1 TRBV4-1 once TGCGCCAGCAGCCTTGGGACAGGGGGCTGGTCCGAGCAGTACTTC CASSLGTGGWSEQYF
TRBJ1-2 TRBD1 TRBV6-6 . TGTGCCAGCAGTTCCCGGGACAGGGCCCGCGGCTACACCTTC CASSSRDRARGYTF
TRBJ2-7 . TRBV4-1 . TGCGCCAGCAGCCAAGATAGGGGGACCGCCTACGAGCAGTACTTC CASSQDRGTAYEQYF
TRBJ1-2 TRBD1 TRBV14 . TGTGCCAGCAGCCAGGGTGGACAGGGCTATGGCTACACCTTC CASSQGGQGYGYTF
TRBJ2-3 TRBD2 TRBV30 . TGTGCCTGGAGTGACCGCGGGGGAAGCACAGATACGCAGTATTTT CAWSDRGGSTDTQYF
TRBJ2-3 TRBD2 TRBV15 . TGTGCCACGCGTTCTCTAGCGGGGGTTCAAGATACGCAGTATTTT CATRSLAGVQDTQYF
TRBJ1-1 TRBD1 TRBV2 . TGTGCCATCACCTCCCCGACAGGGGAATTTAGTGAAGCTTTCTTT CAITSPTGEFSEAFF
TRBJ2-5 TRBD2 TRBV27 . TGTGCCAGCAGTTTGAAGGCCGGGACTAGCGGGGGGCGGGTCAAAGAGACCCAGTACTTC CASSLKAGTSGGRVKETQYF
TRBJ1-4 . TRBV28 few TGTGCCAGCAGTTTACGCAACTTCCTCCGGGGGACTAATGAAAAACTGTTTTTT CASSLRNFLRGTNEKLFF
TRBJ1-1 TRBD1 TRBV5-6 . TGTGCCAGCAGCCCCAGGGGGCTGGGAGCTTTCTTT CASSPRGLGAFF
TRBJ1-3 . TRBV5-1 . TGCGCCAGCAGGAGGTCGCGGAGCTCTGGAAACACCATATATTTT CASRRSRSSGNTIYF
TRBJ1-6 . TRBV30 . TGTGCCTGGAGTGTAGTGCCCCAGGGTCATAATTCACCCCTCCACTTT CAWSVVPQGHNSPLHF
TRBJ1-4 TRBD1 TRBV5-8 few TGTGCCAGCAGCTCGGAAACTTGGACAGGGTCGGGAAAACTGTTTTTT CASSSETWTGSGKLFF
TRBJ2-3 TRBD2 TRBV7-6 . TGTGCCAGCAGTTCCCTAGCGGGGGTCTCAGATACGCAGTATTTT CASSSLAGVSDTQYF
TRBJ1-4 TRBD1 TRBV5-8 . TGTGCCAGCAGCTCCCACCCCGGACAGGGGGCAACTAATGAAAAACTGTTTTTT CASSSHPGQGATNEKLFF
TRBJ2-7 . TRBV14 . TGTGCCAGCAGCCAACACGGACCGGGACAACGATCTTACGAGCAGTACTTC CASSQHGPGQRSYEQYF
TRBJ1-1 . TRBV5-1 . TGCGCCAGCAGCCAGGGGCGCTACACTGAAGCTTTCTTT CASSQGRYTEAFF
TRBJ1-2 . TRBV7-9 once TGTGCCAGCAGCCAAGGGGCGGGGGTCTCTAACTATGGCTACACCTTC CASSQGAGVSNYGYTF
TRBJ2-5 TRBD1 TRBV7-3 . TGTGCCAGCAGCTTATTGGGACAGGGCCAAGAGACCCAGTACTTC CASSLLGQGQETQYF
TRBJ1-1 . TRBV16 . TGTGCCAGCAGCCAATCGGACATGAACACTGAAGCTTTCTTT CASSQSDMNTEAFF
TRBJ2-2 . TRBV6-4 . TGTGCCAGCAGCCTAACCCCCCGCGCGAACACCGGGGAGCTGTTTTTT CASSLTPRANTGELFF
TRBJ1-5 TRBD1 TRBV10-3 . TGTGCCATCAGTGGGACAGGGGGTATGGATCAGCCCCAGCATTTT CAISGTGGMDQPQHF
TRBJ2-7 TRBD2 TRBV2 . TGTGCCAGCAGCCACCGGGGTAGCGGGGGGGACTACGAGCAGTACTTC CASSHRGSGGDYEQYF
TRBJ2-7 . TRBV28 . TGTGCCAGCATGTCCGTCCGGGGCTCCTACGAGCAGTACTTC CASMSVRGSYEQYF